Below, 26 T cell receptor beta chains from the same sample are listed, as sequenced in a study of T-cell memory formation after mild COVID-19. MiXCR was run by TCRdb on the 5' RACE reads, yielding one entry per CDR3 protein. Among roughly 600,000 distinct CDR3 sequences listed, 18% were seen once. Sequenced sample: PBMCs or a T cell subset sorted from them (not recorded which). These receptors originate from an adult woman who had mild COVID-19 (a few samples of this study predate the infection). Cell type and time point are not known.

This clonotype showed up many times. The J gene is TRBJ2-1, the V gene TRBV27, with a tentative D call TRBD2 (6 bases). The V and J ends lost 1 base and 2 bases respectively, with 15 bases between them. The CDR3 runs to 17 residues. CDR1 is MNHEY, CDR2 SMNVEV, per germline (reference sequence). This CDR3 is CASSLYFDLATYNEQFF. CDR3 nucleotide sequence: TGTGCCAGCAGTTTATATTTTGATCTAGCGACCTACAATGAGCAGTTCTTC.

V is TRBV5-1 and J is TRBJ2-7; 10 nucleotides match TRBD1. V was clipped by 0 bases and J by 6 bases; unmatched bases: 3. There are 14 residues in the CDR3. In germline, CDR1 is SGHRS, CDR2 YFSETQ. The CDR3 loop is CASSLGGQGGEQYF. CDR3 DNA: TGCGCCAGCAGCTTGGGTGGACAGGGGGGCGAGCAGTACTTC.

This clonotype was observed a few times. CDR3 sequence (DNA): TGTGCCAGCAGCTTGGATGGGCTAGCGGGGATAGATACGCAGTATTTT. Protein sequence: CASSLDGLAGIDTQYF. V and J are TRBV7-2 and TRBJ2-3, with 9 nucleotides matching TRBD2. The CDR3 runs to 16 residues. The V gene end was trimmed by 3 bases and the J gene end by 5 bases; junction bases not matched to a gene: 9. CDR1 is SGHTA and CDR2 is FQGNSA in the germline V gene.

This chain links TRBV12-3 or TRBV12-4 with TRBJ1-1; no clear D. Trimming pared 4 bases from V and 5 bases from J, leaving 17 bases between. The CDR3 contains 15 residues. This CDR3 is CASSSLTLGFTEAFF. Written as DNA, the CDR3 is TGTGCCAGCAGTTCTTTGACTCTGGGGTTTACTGAAGCTTTCTTT.

The chain carries TRBV4-3 and TRBJ2-2, with D maybe TRBD1 (5 bases). Germline values: CDR1 LGHNA, CDR2 YSLEER. The CDR3 covers 16 residues. Trimming stripped 0 bases from V and 3 bases from J, with 11 bases between. The DNA of the CDR3 is TGCGCCAGCAGCCAAGAAGATAAGGGGCACACCGGGGAGCTGTTTTTT. Translation: CASSQEDKGHTGELFF.

The sample holds a few counts of this clonotype. The chain employs TRBV9 and TRBJ1-1, with D tentatively TRBD1 (5 bases). The CDR3 totals 15 residues. The germline V gene has CDR1 SGDLS and CDR2 YYNGEE. Trimming cost V 2 bases and J 11 bases, with 22 bases left between them. CDR3 residues: CASSVMGGDPLLAFF. CDR3 nucleotides: TGTGCCAGCAGCGTTATGGGGGGGGACCCCTTGTTGGCTTTCTTT.

This clonotype was recorded a few times. V is TRBV9 and J is TRBJ2-3; 11 bases fit TRBD2. V shed 7 bases and J 3 bases; nucleotides not matched to a gene: 16. Germline loops: CDR1 SGDLS, CDR2 YYNGEE. This CDR3 is built from 18 residues. CDR3 in DNA: TGTGCCAGCGCGACGGGGACTAGCGGAGCCCGGGGGACAGATACGCAGTATTTT. Protein: CASATGTSGARGTDTQYF.

The chain has TRBV21-1 and TRBJ2-5; the tabulated D call, TRBD2, remains unverified against the DNA. TRBV21-1 is a known pseudogene. This CDR3 has 16 residues. The CDR3 bases are TGTGCCAGCAGCGGGAGGGAGCGACAGGCACAAGAGACCCAGTACTTC. This gives the protein CASSGRERQAQETQYF.

The rearrangement joins TRBV4-1 to TRBJ1-1; 7 bases agree with TRBD1. With V trimmed by 0 bases and J by 1 base, 5 bases remained unmatched. The germline CDR1 and CDR2 sequences are MGHRA and YSYEKL. This CDR3 contains 16 residues. The CDR3 loop reads CASSQERGGRNTEAFF. The CDR3, as DNA: TGCGCCAGCAGCCAAGAGAGAGGGGGCAGGAACACTGAAGCTTTCTTT.

The chain has TRBV6-2 or TRBV6-3 and TRBJ2-4; the D is unclear. CDR1 and CDR2 from the germline V gene are MNHEY and SVGEGT. The CDR3 runs 11 residues. The V end was cut by 4 bases, the J end by 15 bases, with 13 bases between. CDR3 sequence: CASSWVPIPYF. The CDR3 DNA follows: TGTGCCAGCAGTTGGGTCCCTATACCGTACTTC.

The V gene is TRBV6-5, the J gene TRBJ1-3; the D gene is possibly TRBD1 (6 bases). Germline CDR1 and CDR2: MNHEY and SVGAGI. Trimming removed 5 bases at V and 0 bases at J, with 17 bases between. This CDR3 is 17 amino acids long. For the CDR3, the DNA is TGTGCCAGCAGTCCGCTTTCAACAGGGAGCTCTGGAAACACCATATATTTT. Protein sequence: CASSPLSTGSSGNTIYF.

This chain uses TRBV20-1 with TRBJ2-7, with D hard to call. The V and J ends lost 3 bases and 1 base respectively, with 10 bases between them. The CDR3 consists of 13 residues. The germline V gene has CDR1 DFQATT and CDR2 SNEGSKA (reference sequence). The CDR3 reads CSASLEGSYEQYF. The CDR3 DNA reads as TGCAGTGCTAGTCTAGAAGGGTCCTACGAGCAGTACTTC.

In DNA form, the CDR3 reads TGTGCCAGCAGCTCCTTTCAGGGAATGGAGCCCCAGCATTTT. This sequence encodes CASSSFQGMEPQHF. The chain uses TRBV7-9 and TRBJ1-5; perhaps TRBD1 as D (5 bases). The V and J ends lost 4 bases and 8 bases respectively, with 15 bases between them. The CDR3 is 14 amino acids. CDR1 and CDR2 (germline): SEHNR, FQNEAQ (reference sequence).

This clonotype occurred a few times. The chain links TRBV25-1 to TRBJ1-1; 7 nucleotides match TRBD1. The germline gives CDR1 MGHDK, CDR2 SYGVNS. The V gene end was trimmed by 4 bases and the J gene end by 1 base; junction bases not matched to a gene: 9. The CDR3 has 16 amino acids. This CDR3 reads CASSAPGGLRNTEAFF. The CDR3 DNA reads as TGTGCCAGCAGTGCCCCAGGGGGGCTAAGGAACACTGAAGCTTTCTTT.

This clonotype was seen a few times. In nucleotides, the CDR3 is TGTGCCAGCAGCCAAAGGGACAGGGCCACCGGGGAGCTGTTTTTT. The encoded protein is CASSQRDRATGELFF. V is TRBV4-2 and J is TRBJ2-2, with TRBD1 matching 9 bases. CDR3 length: 15 amino acids. Trimming took 2 bases from V and 4 from J; bases not matched to a gene: 2. The germline CDR1 and CDR2 sequences are LGHNA and YNFKEQ.

This clonotype was seen ten or more times. The CDR3 nucleotides read TGTGCCAGCAGCCAAGGTCAACTAGCGGGCAATGAGCAGTTCTTC. Protein product: CASSQGQLAGNEQFF. The rearrangement links TRBV3-1 to TRBJ2-1, with 9 bases aligning to TRBD2. V gave up 1 base and J gave up 6 bases; unmatched junction bases: 4. The CDR3 consists of 15 residues. Germline loops: CDR1 LGHDT, CDR2 YNNKEL (reference sequence).

The chain links TRBV12-3 or TRBV12-4 to TRBJ1-5; D uncertain. The V end lost 6 bases, the J end lost 1 base, and 4 bases lay between the germline ends. CDR3 length: 12 residues. The CDR3 nucleotides read TGTGCCAGCAGGGGAAGCAATCAGCCCCAGCATTTT. This encodes CASRGSNQPQHF.

The chain employs TRBV12-3 or TRBV12-4 and TRBJ2-1; D is undetermined. Trimming removed 3 bases at V and 8 bases at J, with 8 bases between. The CDR3 runs to 12 residues. The CDR3 DNA reads TGTGCCAGCAGTTTTTATAAGTATGAGCAGTTCTTC. Protein product: CASSFYKYEQFF.

This clonotype was detected only a few times. This chain joins TRBV7-9 and TRBJ2-7; tentatively, D is TRBD1 or TRBD2 (5 bases each). In germline, CDR1 is SEHNR, CDR2 FQNEAQ (reference sequence). This CDR3 spans 13 amino acids. V was pared by 5 bases and J by 6 bases, with 14 bases between. CDR3 region: CASSTSAGTEQYF. The CDR3 DNA is TGTGCCAGCAGCACCTCCGCCGGGACCGAGCAGTACTTC.

This clonotype was recorded a few times. This chain joins TRBV19 and TRBJ2-5; 9 bases agree with TRBD2. The germline CDR1 and CDR2 sequences are LNHDA and SQIVND (reference sequence). The CDR3 spans 16 residues. The V and J ends lost 3 bases and 2 bases, in that order; junction bases with no gene match: 7. The CDR3 bases are TGTGCCAGTAGTATTAGTGGGCTAGCGGGGCAAGAGACCCAGTACTTC. Its protein product is CASSISGLAGQETQYF.

In its sample, this clonotype was seen many times. The chain is built from TRBV12-3 or TRBV12-4 and TRBJ2-1, with 7 bases lining up with TRBD2. There are 14 residues in the CDR3. V trimming: 6 bases; J trimming: 3 bases; junction bases outside the gene matches: 5. The CDR3 DNA reads TGTGCCAGCAGGTATGCGGGAGTCTACAATGAGCAGTTCTTC. Translating gives CASRYAGVYNEQFF.

The chain has TRBV24-1 and TRBJ2-2; a possible D gene is TRBD1 (6 bases). This CDR3 has 15 amino acids. Germline values: CDR1 KGHDR, CDR2 SFDVKD. V lost 0 bases, J lost 5 bases, and 9 bases lay in between. The CDR3 DNA reads as TGTGCCACCAGTGATTTGGCGACAGGAACCGGGGAGCTGTTTTTT. It codes for CATSDLATGTGELFF.

The chain recombines TRBV7-9 with TRBJ2-3, with TRBD1 matching over 10 bases. The J segment lost 2 bases and the V segment lost 1 base, leaving 6 bases of the junction unmatched. The CDR3 totals 17 residues. The V gene's germline CDR1 is SEHNR and CDR2 FQNEAQ (reference sequence). CDR3 sequence reads: CASSLGLGTGVTDTQYF. The CDR3 region has the DNA TGTGCCAGCAGCTTAGGATTGGGGACAGGGGTCACAGATACGCAGTATTTT.

There are a few counts of this clonotype. This chain links TRBV5-1 with TRBJ2-1; 14 positions agree with TRBD2. Germline CDR1 is SGHRS and CDR2 is YFSETQ. With 7 bases clipped from V and 9 bases from J, the junction kept 9 bases outside the gene matches. This CDR3 is 15 amino acids long. The CDR3 spells CASSSTGTSGSEQFF. The CDR3 DNA is TGCGCCAGCTCGTCAACCGGGACTAGCGGGAGTGAGCAGTTCTTC.

The chain carries TRBV25-1 and TRBJ1-1, with D perhaps matching TRBD1 (6 bases). Trimming stripped 6 bases from V and 6 bases from J, with 20 bases between. CDR3 length equals 15 residues. The V gene's germline CDR1 is MGHDK and CDR2 SYGVNS. In DNA form, the CDR3 reads TGTGCCAGCAGACAGGGATTCGGGGGAGGCGCTGAAGCTTTCTTT. This translates into CASRQGFGGGAEAFF.

V and J are TRBV20-1 and TRBJ2-1; 9 bases line up with TRBD2. The CDR3 is made up of 19 amino acids. After removal of 2 bases from V and 0 bases from J, the junction contained 14 bases not matched to a gene. Germline V CDR1 and CDR2: DFQATT, SNEGSKA (reference sequence). CDR3 protein: CSARTPGLASSSSYNEQFF. The CDR3 DNA reads TGCAGTGCTAGAACACCGGGACTAGCAAGTAGTAGCTCCTACAATGAGCAGTTCTTC.